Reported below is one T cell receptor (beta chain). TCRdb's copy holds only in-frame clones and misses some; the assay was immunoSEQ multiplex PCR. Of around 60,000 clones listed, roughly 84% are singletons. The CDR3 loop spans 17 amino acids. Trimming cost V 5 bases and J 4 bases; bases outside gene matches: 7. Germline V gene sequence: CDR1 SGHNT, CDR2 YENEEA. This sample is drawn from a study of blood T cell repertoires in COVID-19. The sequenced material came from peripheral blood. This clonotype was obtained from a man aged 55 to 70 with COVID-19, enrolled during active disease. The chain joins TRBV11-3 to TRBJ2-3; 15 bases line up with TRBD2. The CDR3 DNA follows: TGTGCCAGCAGCACCCCTTGGACTAGCGGGGGGGCAGATACGCAGTATTTT. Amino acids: CASSTPWTSGGADTQYF.